Each of the 7 T cell receptor beta chains below was sequenced from the same sample in a study of blood T cell repertoires in COVID-19. Clones were sequenced by immunoSEQ multiplex PCR, and TCRdb holds only the in-frame ones, with some missing. The sample consists of 340,000 or so clones, 87% of them appearing once. Sequenced input: peripheral blood. The receptors here all came from a man between 50 and 59 years old with active or convalescent COVID-19.

This chain joins TRBV2 and TRBJ2-1; 7 bases are a match to TRBD2. Germline assignment: CDR1 SNHLY and CDR2 FYNNEI. CDR3 length: 15 amino acids. V trimming: 3 bases; J trimming: 4 bases; junction bases outside the gene matches: 6. DNA for the CDR3: TGTGCCAGCAGTGATTTCAGGCGGGAGTACAATGAGCAGTTCTTC. It codes for CASSDFRREYNEQFF.

V usage is TRBV11-2 and J usage is TRBJ1-1; perhaps TRBD1 as D (5 bases). This CDR3 is built from 14 residues. V dropped 2 bases and J dropped 3 bases, with 10 bases sitting between them. Germline CDR1 is SGHAT and CDR2 is FQNNGV. CDR3: CASSLLGVDTEAFF. CDR3 DNA: TGTGCCAGCAGCTTATTAGGGGTGGACACTGAAGCTTTCTTT.

The gene calls are TRBV2 and TRBJ1-1; a possible D gene is TRBD1 (6 bases). The V end lost 3 bases, the J end lost 0 bases, and 14 bases lay between the germline ends. The CDR3 is 16 amino acids. Looked up from germline, CDR1 is SNHLY and CDR2 is FYNNEI. The CDR3 loop reads CASSETLRDMNTEAFF. The CDR3 region has the DNA TGTGCCAGCAGTGAGACTCTAAGGGACATGAACACTGAAGCTTTCTTT. Complete variable domain (other parts from reference TRBV2 and TRBJ1-1): EPEVTQTPSHQVTQMGQEVILRCVPISNHLYFYWYRQILGQKVEFLVSFYNNEISEKSEIFDDQFSVERPDGSNFTLKIRSTKLEDSAMYFCASSETLRDMNTEAFFGQGTRLTVV.

The chain joins TRBV24-1 to TRBJ2-7; 7 nucleotides align to TRBD1. Germline lookup yields CDR1 KGHDR and CDR2 SFDVKD. This CDR3 contains 15 residues. Losses at the gene ends were 3 bases for V and 6 bases for J; bases not matched to a gene: 10. CDR3 region: CATSDGTAARPEQYF. Here the CDR3 DNA reads TGTGCCACCAGTGATGGGACAGCTGCTCGACCCGAGCAGTACTTC.

The chain carries TRBV27 and TRBJ1-5; 12 bases match TRBD1. J was trimmed by 5 bases and V by 5 bases; bases with no gene match: 19. Germline CDR1 reads MNHEY; CDR2 reads SMNVEV (reference sequence). This CDR3 region has 20 residues. For the CDR3, the DNA is TGTGCCAGCAGTCCCCGGCCCGGGACAGGGGGCCTAAAATGGTATCAGCCCCAGCATTTT. Its translation is CASSPRPGTGGLKWYQPQHF.

The chain combines TRBV24-1 with TRBJ1-4, with TRBD1 matching over 8 bases. The CDR3 length is 15 residues. Unmatched junction bases numbered 8, after V lost 5 bases and J lost 7 bases. Germline lookup yields CDR1 KGHDR and CDR2 SFDVKD. The CDR3 here is CATSGRQGSSEKLFF. CDR3 in DNA: TGTGCCACCAGTGGTAGACAGGGGTCGAGTGAAAAACTGTTTTTT.

The chain employs TRBV9 and TRBJ1-1; 7 nucleotides agree with TRBD1. V trimming: 3 bases; J trimming: 1 base; junction bases outside the gene matches: 9. The length of the CDR3 is 16 residues. Germline CDR1 SGDLS, CDR2 YYNGEE. In nucleotides, the CDR3 is TGTGCCAGCAGCGCACGGGACAGCCCCTGGAACACTGAAGCTTTCTTT. This gives the protein CASSARDSPWNTEAFF.